This T cell receptor beta chain was obtained from a study of blood T cell repertoires in COVID-19. Overall study context: COVID-19 samples from acute and convalescent phases originated in the United States, Italy and Spain. The analysed material was cDNA or gDNA that came from T cells, B-cell-depleted T cells, or PBMCs.

Authors' data handling: Reference gene primer amplification in the assay estimated nucleated cell counts. Method: immunoSEQ multiplex PCR; TCRdb's copy keeps in-frame clones and lacks some. V, J and clone size are taken as reported in that table, and D and trimming were inferred from the DNA itself. This table has approximately 160,000 clones, 60% to 85% appearing once. Germline CDR1 is MNHEY and CDR2 is SVGAGI. This CDR3 is 15 amino acids long. With V trimmed by 2 bases and J by 7 bases, 2 bases remained unmatched. This chain joins TRBV6-5 and TRBJ1-6; the match to TRBD1 covers 10 bases. Sequenced material: peripheral blood. The sequence derives from a man between 60 and 75 years old with acute or convalescent COVID-19. The CDR3 here is CASSYTGQGNSPLHF. The CDR3 nucleotides are TGTGCCAGCAGTTACACGGGACAGGGGAATTCACCCCTCCACTTT.